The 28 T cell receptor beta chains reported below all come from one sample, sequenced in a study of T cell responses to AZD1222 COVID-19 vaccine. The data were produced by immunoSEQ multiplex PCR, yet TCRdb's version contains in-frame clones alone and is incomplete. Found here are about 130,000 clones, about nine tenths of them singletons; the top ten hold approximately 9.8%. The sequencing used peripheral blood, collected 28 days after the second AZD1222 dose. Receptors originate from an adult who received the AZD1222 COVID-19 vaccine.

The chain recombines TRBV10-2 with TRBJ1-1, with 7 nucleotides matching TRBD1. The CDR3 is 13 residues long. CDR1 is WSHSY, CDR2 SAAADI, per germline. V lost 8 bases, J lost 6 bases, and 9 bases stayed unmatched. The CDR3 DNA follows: TGCGCCAGCGGGGACAGTGCGATTCCTGAAGCTTTCTTT. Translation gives CASGDSAIPEAFF.

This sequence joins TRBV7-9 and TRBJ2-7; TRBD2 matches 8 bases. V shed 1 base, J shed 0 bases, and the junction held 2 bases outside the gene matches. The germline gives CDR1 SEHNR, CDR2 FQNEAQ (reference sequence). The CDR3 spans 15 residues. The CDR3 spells CASSLELADSYEQYF. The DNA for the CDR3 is TGTGCCAGCAGCTTAGAACTAGCGGACTCCTACGAGCAGTACTTC.

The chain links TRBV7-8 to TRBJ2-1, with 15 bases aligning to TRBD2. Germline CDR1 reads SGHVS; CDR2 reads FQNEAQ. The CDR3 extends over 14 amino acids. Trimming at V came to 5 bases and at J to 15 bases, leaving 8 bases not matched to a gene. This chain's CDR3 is CASSPQGTSGGLFF. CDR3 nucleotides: TGTGCCAGCAGCCCTCAAGGGACTAGCGGGGGGTTGTTCTTC.

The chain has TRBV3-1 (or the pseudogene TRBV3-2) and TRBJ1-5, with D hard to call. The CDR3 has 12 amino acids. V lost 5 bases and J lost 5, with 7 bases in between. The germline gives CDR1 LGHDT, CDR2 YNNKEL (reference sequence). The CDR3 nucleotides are TGTGCCAGCAGCTTAGAAGATCAGCCCCAGCATTTT. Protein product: CASSLEDQPQHF.

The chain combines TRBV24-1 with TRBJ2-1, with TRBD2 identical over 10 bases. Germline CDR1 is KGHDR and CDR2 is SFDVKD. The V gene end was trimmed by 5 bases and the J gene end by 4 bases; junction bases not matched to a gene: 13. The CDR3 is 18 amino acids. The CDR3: CATSGRTSGISNYNEQFF. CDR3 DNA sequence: TGTGCCACCAGTGGGAGGACTAGCGGTATTAGCAATTACAATGAGCAGTTCTTC.

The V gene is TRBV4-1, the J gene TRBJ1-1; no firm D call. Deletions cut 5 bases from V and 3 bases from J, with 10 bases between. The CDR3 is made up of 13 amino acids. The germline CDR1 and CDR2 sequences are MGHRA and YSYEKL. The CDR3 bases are TGCGCCAGCAGCGGGGTGACGGACACTGAAGCTTTCTTT. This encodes CASSGVTDTEAFF.

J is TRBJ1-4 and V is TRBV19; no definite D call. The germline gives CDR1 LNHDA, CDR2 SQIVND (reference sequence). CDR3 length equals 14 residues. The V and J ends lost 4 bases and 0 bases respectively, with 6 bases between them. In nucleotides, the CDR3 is TGTGCCAGTAGTACATTGGCAACTAATGAAAAACTGTTTTTT. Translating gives CASSTLATNEKLFF. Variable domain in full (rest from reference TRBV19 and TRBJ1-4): DGGITQSPKYLFRKEGQNVTLSCEQNLNHDAMYWYRQDPGQGLRLIYYSQIVNDFQKGDIAEGYSVSREKKESFPLTVTSAQKNPTAFYLCASSTLATNEKLFFGSGTQLSVL.

The CDR3 coding sequence is TGTGCCAGCAGTTTTTGGGGTCAGCCCCAGCATTTT. This codes for CASSFWGQPQHF. The chain joins TRBV27 to TRBJ1-5; no definite D call. Trimming pared 3 bases from V and 6 bases from J, leaving 6 bases between. The CDR3 extends over 12 amino acids. The germline CDR1 and CDR2 sequences are MNHEY and SMNVEV (reference sequence).

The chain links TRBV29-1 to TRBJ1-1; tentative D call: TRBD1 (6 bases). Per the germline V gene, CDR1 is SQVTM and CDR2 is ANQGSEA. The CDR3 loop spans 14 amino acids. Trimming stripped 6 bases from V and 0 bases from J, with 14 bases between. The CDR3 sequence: CSVLGQKMNTEAFF. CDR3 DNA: TGCAGCGTCCTCGGACAGAAAATGAACACTGAAGCTTTCTTT.

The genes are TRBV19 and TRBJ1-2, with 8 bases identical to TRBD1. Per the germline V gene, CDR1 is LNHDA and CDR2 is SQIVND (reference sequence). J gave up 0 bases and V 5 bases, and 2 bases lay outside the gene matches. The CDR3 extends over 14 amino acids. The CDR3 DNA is TGTGCCAGTAGTGCACAGGGGGCTAACTATGGCTACACCTTC. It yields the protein CASSAQGANYGYTF.

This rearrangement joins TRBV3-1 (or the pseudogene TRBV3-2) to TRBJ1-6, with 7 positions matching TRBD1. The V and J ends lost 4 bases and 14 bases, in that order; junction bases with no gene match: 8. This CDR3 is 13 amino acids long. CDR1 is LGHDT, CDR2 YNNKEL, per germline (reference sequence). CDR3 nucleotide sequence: TGTGCCAGCAGCCGGGACAGCGGAAGATCCCTCCACTTT. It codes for CASSRDSGRSLHF.

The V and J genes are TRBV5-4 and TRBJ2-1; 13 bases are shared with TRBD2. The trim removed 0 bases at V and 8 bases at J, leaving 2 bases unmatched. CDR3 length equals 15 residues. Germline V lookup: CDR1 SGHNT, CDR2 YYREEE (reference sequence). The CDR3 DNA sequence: TGTGCCAGCAGCTTGGGGACTAGCGGGAGCGATGAGCAGTTCTTC. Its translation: CASSLGTSGSDEQFF. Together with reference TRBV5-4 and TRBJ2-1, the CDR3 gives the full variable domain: ETGVTQSPTHLIKTRGQQVTLRCSSQSGHNTVSWYQQALGQGPQFIFQYYREEENGRGNFPPRFSGLQFPNYSSELNVNALELDDSALYLCASSLGTSGSDEQFFGPGTRLTVL.

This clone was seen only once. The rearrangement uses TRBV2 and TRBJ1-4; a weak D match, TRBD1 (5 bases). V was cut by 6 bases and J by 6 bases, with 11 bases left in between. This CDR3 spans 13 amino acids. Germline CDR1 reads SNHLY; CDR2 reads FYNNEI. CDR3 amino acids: CASRQETHEKLFF. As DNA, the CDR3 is TGTGCCAGCAGACAGGAGACCCATGAAAAACTGTTTTTT.

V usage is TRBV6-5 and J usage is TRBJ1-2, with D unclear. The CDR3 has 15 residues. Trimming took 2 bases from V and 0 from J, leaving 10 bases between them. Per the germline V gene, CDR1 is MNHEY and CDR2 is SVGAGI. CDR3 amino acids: CASSYDPGPNYGYTF. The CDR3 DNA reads TGTGCCAGCAGTTACGACCCAGGACCTAACTATGGCTACACCTTC.

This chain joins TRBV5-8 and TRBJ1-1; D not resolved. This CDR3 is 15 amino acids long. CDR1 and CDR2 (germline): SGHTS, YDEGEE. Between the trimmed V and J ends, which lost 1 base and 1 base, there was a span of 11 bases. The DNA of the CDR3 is TGTGCCAGCAGCTTGAAGATTGGAGGGAACACTGAAGCTTTCTTT. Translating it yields CASSLKIGGNTEAFF.

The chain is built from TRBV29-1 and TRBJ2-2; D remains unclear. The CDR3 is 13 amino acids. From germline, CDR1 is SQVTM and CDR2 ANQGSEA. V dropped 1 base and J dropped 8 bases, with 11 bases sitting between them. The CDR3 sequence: CSVEGAFGGELFF. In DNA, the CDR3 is TGCAGCGTTGAAGGTGCCTTCGGGGGGGAGCTGTTTTTT.

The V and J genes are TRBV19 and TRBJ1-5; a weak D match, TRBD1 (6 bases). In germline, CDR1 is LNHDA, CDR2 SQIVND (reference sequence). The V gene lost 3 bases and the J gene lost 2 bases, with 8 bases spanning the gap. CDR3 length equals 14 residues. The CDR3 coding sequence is TGTGCCAGTAGTATCAGGGGTGGCAATCAGCCCCAGCATTTT. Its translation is CASSIRGGNQPQHF.

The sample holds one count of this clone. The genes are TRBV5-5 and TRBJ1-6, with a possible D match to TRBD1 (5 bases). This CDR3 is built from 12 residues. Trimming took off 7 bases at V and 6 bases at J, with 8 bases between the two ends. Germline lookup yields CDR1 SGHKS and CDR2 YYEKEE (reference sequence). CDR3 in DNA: TGTGCCAGCCAGGGAATTAATTCACCCCTCCACTTT. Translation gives CASQGINSPLHF.

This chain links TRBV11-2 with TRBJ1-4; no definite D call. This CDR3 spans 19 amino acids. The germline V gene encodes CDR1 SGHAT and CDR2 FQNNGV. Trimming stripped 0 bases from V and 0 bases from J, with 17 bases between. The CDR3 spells CASSLDTTRLKATNEKLFF. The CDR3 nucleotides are TGTGCCAGCAGCTTAGATACGACCCGGCTAAAAGCAACTAATGAAAAACTGTTTTTT. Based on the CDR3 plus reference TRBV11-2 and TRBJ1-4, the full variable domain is EAGVAQSPRYKIIEKRQSVAFWCNPISGHATLYWYQQILGQGPKLLIQFQNNGVVDDSQLPKDRFSAERLKGVDSTLKIQPAKLEDSAVYLCASSLDTTRLKATNEKLFFGSGTQLSVL.

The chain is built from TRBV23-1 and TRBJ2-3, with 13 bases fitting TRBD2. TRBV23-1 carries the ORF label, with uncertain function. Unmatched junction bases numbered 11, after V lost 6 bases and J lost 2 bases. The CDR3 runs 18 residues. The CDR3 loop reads CASSDTRTSGGATDTQYF. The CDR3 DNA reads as TGCGCCAGCAGCGATACCAGAACTAGCGGGGGGGCCACAGATACGCAGTATTTT.

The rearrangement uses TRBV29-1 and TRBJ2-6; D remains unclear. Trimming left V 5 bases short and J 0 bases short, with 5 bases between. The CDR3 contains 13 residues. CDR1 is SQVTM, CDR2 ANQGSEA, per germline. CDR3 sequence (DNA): TGCAGCGTTTGGGACTCTGGGGCCAACGTCCTGACTTTC. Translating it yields CSVWDSGANVLTF. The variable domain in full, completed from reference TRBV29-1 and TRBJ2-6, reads SAVISQKPSRDICQRGTSLTIQCQVDSQVTMMFWYRQQPGQSLTLIATANQGSEATYESGFVIDKFPISRPNLTFSTLTVSNMSPEDSSIYLCSVWDSGANVLTFGAGSRLTVL.

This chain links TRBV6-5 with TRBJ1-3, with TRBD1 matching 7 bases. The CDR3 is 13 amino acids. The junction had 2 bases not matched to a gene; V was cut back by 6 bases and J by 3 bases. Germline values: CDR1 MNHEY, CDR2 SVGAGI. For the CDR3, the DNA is TGTGCCAGCAGCCGGGACAGTGGAAACACCATATATTTT. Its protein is CASSRDSGNTIYF.

The CDR3: CASSELGTGGPQPQHF. Written as DNA, the CDR3 is TGCGCCAGCAGTGAGTTGGGTACAGGGGGACCTCAGCCCCAGCATTTT. This chain connects TRBV10-2 to TRBJ1-5; 8 bases align to TRBD1. The CDR3 covers 16 residues. Germline loops: CDR1 WSHSY, CDR2 SAAADI. The ends lost 1 base at V and 6 bases at J; junction bases unmatched: 8.

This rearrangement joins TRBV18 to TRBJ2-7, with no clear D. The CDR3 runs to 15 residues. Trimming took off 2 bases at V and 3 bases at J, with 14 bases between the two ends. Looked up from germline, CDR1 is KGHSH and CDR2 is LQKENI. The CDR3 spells CASSPWAGRGYEQYF. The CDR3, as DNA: TGTGCCAGCTCACCATGGGCAGGCCGCGGCTACGAGCAGTACTTC.

The CDR3 DNA sequence: TGTGCCAGCAGCTTAGTTGATTGGCGGCAGAACACTGAAGCTTTCTTT. It yields the protein CASSLVDWRQNTEAFF. V is TRBV7-9 and J is TRBJ1-1; no clear D gene. The CDR3 sequence is 16 residues long. CDR1 SEHNR and CDR2 FQNEAQ come from the germline V gene (reference sequence). V was cut by 1 base and J by 1 base, with 13 bases left in between.

The CDR3 DNA reads TGCGCCAGCAGCTTTCAGGGCTTGAGCACTGAAGCTTTCTTT. It encodes CASSFQGLSTEAFF. The V and J genes are TRBV5-1 and TRBJ1-1; tentatively, D is TRBD1 (5 bases). This CDR3 is 14 amino acids long. Germline lookup yields CDR1 SGHRS and CDR2 YFSETQ. Between the trimmed V and J ends, which lost 2 bases and 4 bases, there was a span of 12 bases.

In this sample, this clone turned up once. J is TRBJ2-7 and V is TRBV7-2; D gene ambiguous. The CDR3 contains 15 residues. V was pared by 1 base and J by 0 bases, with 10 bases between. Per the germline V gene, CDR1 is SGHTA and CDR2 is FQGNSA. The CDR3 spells CASSLDFPISYEQYF. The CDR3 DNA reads TGTGCCAGCAGCTTAGACTTCCCGATCTCCTACGAGCAGTACTTC.

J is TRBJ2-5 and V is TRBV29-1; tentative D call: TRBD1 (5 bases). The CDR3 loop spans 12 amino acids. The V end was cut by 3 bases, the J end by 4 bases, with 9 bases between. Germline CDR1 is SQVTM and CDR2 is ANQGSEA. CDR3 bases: TGCAGCGTTGAGCCAGGGCCAGAGACCCAGTACTTC. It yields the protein CSVEPGPETQYF.